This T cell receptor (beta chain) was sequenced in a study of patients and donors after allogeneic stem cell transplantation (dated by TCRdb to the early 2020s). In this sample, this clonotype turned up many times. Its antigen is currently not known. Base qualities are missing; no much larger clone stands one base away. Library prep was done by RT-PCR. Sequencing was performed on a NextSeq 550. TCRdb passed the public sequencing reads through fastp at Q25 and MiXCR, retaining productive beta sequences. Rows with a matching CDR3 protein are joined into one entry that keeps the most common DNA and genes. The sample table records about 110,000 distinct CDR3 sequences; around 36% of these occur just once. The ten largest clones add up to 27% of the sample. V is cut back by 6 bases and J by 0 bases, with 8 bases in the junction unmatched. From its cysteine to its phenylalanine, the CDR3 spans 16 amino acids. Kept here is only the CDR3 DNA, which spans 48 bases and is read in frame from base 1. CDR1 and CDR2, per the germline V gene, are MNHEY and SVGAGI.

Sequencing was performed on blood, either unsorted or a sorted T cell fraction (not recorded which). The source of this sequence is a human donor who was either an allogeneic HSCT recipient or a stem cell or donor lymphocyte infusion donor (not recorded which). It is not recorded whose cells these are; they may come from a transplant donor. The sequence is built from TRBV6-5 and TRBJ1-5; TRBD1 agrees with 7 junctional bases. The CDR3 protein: CASRKTGEGSNQPQHF. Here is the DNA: TGTGCCAGCAGGAAAACAGGGGAGGGTAGCAATCAGCCCCAGCATTTT.